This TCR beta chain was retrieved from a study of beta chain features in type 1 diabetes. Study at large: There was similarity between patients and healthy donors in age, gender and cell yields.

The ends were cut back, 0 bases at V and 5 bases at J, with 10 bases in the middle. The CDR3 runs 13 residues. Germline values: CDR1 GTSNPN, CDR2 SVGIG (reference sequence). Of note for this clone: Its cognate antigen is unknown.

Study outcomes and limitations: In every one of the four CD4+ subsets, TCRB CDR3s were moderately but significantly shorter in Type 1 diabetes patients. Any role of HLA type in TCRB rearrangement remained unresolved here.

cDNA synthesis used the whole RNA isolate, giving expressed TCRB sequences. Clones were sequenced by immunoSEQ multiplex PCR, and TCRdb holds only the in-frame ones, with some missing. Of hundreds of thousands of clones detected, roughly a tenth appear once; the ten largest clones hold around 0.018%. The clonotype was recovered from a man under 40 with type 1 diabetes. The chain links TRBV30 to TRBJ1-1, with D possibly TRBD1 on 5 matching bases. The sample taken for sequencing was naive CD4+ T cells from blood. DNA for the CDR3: TGTGCCTGGAGTGTACTTGGGGGGACTGAAGCTTTCTTT. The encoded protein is CAWSVLGGTEAFF.